The 18 T cell receptor beta chains presented below share a single source sample, sequenced in a study of cytomegalovirus exposure and HLA in healthy donors (dated by TCRdb to 2017 to 2019). The protocol used for the library was the immunoSEQ multiplex PCR assay. TCRdb obtained this table from immuneACCESS and retained in-frame rearrangements with V and J assigned. These tables miss some clones; where compared with another copy, unresolved V genes account for less than half of the shortfall, and the remainder is unexplained. Within this sample are roughly 52,000 clones, with 88% of them counted one time only. The top ten constitute under 8.5% of the sample. The sequenced sample was PBMCs. These receptors came from a woman under 40 in good health and CMV-seronegative.

This clone was seen once. The chain couples TRBV27 to TRBJ2-7, with unresolved D. V was pared by 4 bases and J by 5 bases, with 18 bases between. This CDR3 region has 15 residues. Germline V gives CDR1 MNHEY, CDR2 SMNVEV (reference sequence). The CDR3 DNA reads as TGTGCCAGCAGTTCCCTTGGGTCCAGGCCCCACGAGCAGTACTTC. This codes for CASSSLGSRPHEQYF.

This clone was counted a few times. The rearrangement uses TRBV7-9 and TRBJ2-5; the D gene is possibly TRBD2 (5 bases). The germline V gene has CDR1 SEHNR and CDR2 FQNEAQ (reference sequence). With 7 bases removed from V and 0 bases from J, the gap between germline ends came to 9 bases. This CDR3 is built from 13 residues. In DNA form, the CDR3 reads TGTGCCAGCACCGGACTGTACCAAGAGACCCAGTACTTC. Its translation: CASTGLYQETQYF. The variable domain in full, with the rest retrieved from reference TRBV7-9 and TRBJ2-5, is DTGVSQNPRHKITKRGQNVTFRCDPISEHNRLYWYRQTLGQGPEFLTYFQNEAQLEKSRLLSDRFSAERPKGSFSTLEIQRTEQGDSAMYLCASTGLYQETQYFGPGTRLLVL.

In its sample, this clone was seen once. The chain couples TRBV5-1 to TRBJ2-1, with 11 positions matching TRBD2. The CDR3 runs to 14 residues. Trimming cost V 4 bases and J 7 bases; bases outside gene matches: 4. Germline V gene lookup returns CDR1 SGHRS and CDR2 YFSETQ. In DNA form, the CDR3 reads TGCGCCAGCAGCCGGGGACTAGCGGAGAATGAGCAGTTCTTC. The encoded protein is CASSRGLAENEQFF. The full variable domain, rest sourced from reference TRBV5-1 and TRBJ2-1, is KAGVTQTPRYLIKTRGQQVTLSCSPISGHRSVSWYQQTPGQGLQFLFEYFSETQRNKGNFPGRFSGRQFSNSRSEMNVSTLELGDSALYLCASSRGLAENEQFFGPGTRLTVL.

The V gene is TRBV29-1, the J gene TRBJ2-7; D may be TRBD2 (7 bases). Germline V gene data show CDR1 as SQVTM and CDR2 as ANQGSEA. CDR3 size: 15 residues. V was pared by 7 bases and J by 5 bases, with 24 bases between. In nucleotides, the CDR3 is TGCAGCGCCGCGGGGGCGAGCTATCAGGGGAACGAGCAGTACTTC. Translated, it gives CSAAGASYQGNEQYF.

CDR3 DNA: TGTGCCAGCAGACCGACAGGGGCGGGGGAGCAGTACTTC. Its protein product is CASRPTGAGEQYF. The chain links TRBV7-2 to TRBJ2-7, with TRBD1 matching 8 bases. Germline-derived CDR1 and CDR2 are SGHTA and FQGNSA. The V segment lost 6 bases and the J segment 7 bases; nucleotides outside the gene matches: 8. The CDR3 spans 13 residues.

V is TRBV6-1 and J is TRBJ2-2, with D perhaps TRBD1 (6 bases). With 5 bases removed from V and 4 bases from J, the gap between germline ends came to 11 bases. Germline-derived CDR1 and CDR2 are MNHNS and SASEGT. The CDR3 is 14 residues long. CDR3 DNA: TGTGCCAGCAGTCGGGACACCAGCACCGGGGAGCTGTTTTTT. Protein: CASSRDTSTGELFF.

The chain combines TRBV7-3 with TRBJ1-1; D possibly corresponds to TRBD1 (6 bases). Germline-derived CDR1 and CDR2 are SGHTA and FQGTGA. Trimming removed 5 bases from V and 5 bases from J, with 24 bases in between. The CDR3 is 17 residues long. The CDR3 sequence: CASSPQGKSPRGTEAFF. The CDR3 DNA is TGTGCCAGCAGCCCCCAGGGGAAAAGTCCGAGGGGTACTGAAGCTTTCTTT.

This clone was recorded once. This sequence joins TRBV5-6 and TRBJ2-7; tentative D call: TRBD1 (5 bases). CDR3 length equals 14 residues. Trimming left V 3 bases short and J 2 bases short, with 12 bases between. Germline V gene lookup returns CDR1 SGHDT and CDR2 YYEEEE. The CDR3 DNA reads TGTGCCAGCAGCTGGTCCCAGGACACCTACGAGCAGTACTTC. It yields the protein CASSWSQDTYEQYF.

This chain joins TRBV30 and TRBJ2-7, with a tentative D call TRBD2 (6 bases). The CDR3 totals 12 residues. Germline V CDR1 and CDR2: GTSNPN, SVGIG (reference sequence). V lost 1 base to trimming and J lost 4 bases, with 8 bases between them. CDR3 DNA: TGTGCCTGGAGTGCGGGAGAATACGAGCAGTACTTC. Amino acid sequence: CAWSAGEYEQYF.

The V and J genes are TRBV5-1 and TRBJ2-5, with D perhaps matching TRBD2 (6 bases). The length of the CDR3 is 13 residues. Germline V gene data show CDR1 as SGHRS and CDR2 as YFSETQ. Trimming pared 4 bases from V and 3 bases from J, leaving 10 bases between. CDR3: CASSLLAEETQYF. CDR3 DNA: TGCGCCAGCAGCCTGTTAGCGGAAGAGACCCAGTACTTC.

The V call is TRBV15, the J call TRBJ1-1; D is unresolved. Trimming cost V 2 bases and J 3 bases, with 16 bases left between them. This CDR3 has 16 residues. Germline assignment: CDR1 LNHNV and CDR2 YYDKDF (reference sequence). CDR3 loop: CATSRPNPAGYTEAFF. As DNA, the CDR3 is TGTGCCACCAGCAGACCCAACCCGGCGGGGTACACTGAAGCTTTCTTT.

The chain links TRBV6-5 to TRBJ1-1, with a weak D call TRBD1 (5 bases). V lost 7 bases and J lost 0, with 9 bases in between. CDR3 length: 13 amino acids. Germline CDR1 reads MNHEY; CDR2 reads SVGAGI. For the CDR3, the DNA is TGTGCCAGCAAGCAGGGCATGAACACTGAAGCTTTCTTT. Translation: CASKQGMNTEAFF.

The rearrangement links TRBV5-1 to TRBJ2-5; D gene unclear. CDR3 length: 16 amino acids. Trimming shortened V by 1 base and J by 1 base, and 14 bases separated the two germline ends. Per germline, CDR1 SGHRS and CDR2 YFSETQ. CDR3 residues: CASSLRPGDPQETQYF. The CDR3 nucleotides read TGCGCCAGCAGCTTGCGGCCAGGTGATCCCCAAGAGACCCAGTACTTC.

The chain has TRBV19 and TRBJ2-7; the D is unclear. This CDR3 has 15 amino acids. Per germline, CDR1 LNHDA and CDR2 SQIVND (reference sequence). The germline V and J ends were trimmed by 7 bases and 2 bases, with 18 bases remaining between them. CDR3: CASTPSTLGPYEQYF. CDR3 DNA sequence: TGTGCCAGTACTCCTTCGACGTTGGGCCCCTACGAGCAGTACTTC.

The chain uses TRBV5-1 and TRBJ2-7, with D perhaps TRBD1 (5 bases). Per germline, CDR1 SGHRS and CDR2 YFSETQ. V lost 1 base to trimming and J lost 3 bases, with 5 bases between them. This CDR3 region has 12 residues. CDR3: CASSLTGYEQYF. Here the CDR3 DNA reads TGCGCCAGCAGCTTGACAGGCTACGAGCAGTACTTC.

This chain connects TRBV6-1 to TRBJ2-7; the D is unclear. This CDR3 has 13 residues. Germline V gene data show CDR1 as MNHNS and CDR2 as SASEGT. Between the trimmed V and J ends, which lost 6 bases and 0 bases, there was a span of 9 bases. CDR3 residues: CASSVISSYEQYF. Here the CDR3 DNA reads TGTGCCAGCAGCGTTATTAGCTCCTACGAGCAGTACTTC.

This clone was observed a handful of times. V gene TRBV7-9 combines with J gene TRBJ1-1, with TRBD1 identical over 9 bases. The CDR3 totals 15 residues. The ends lost 4 bases at V and 1 base at J; junction bases unmatched: 4. Germline values: CDR1 SEHNR, CDR2 FQNEAQ (reference sequence). CDR3 loop: CASSWGQGGNTEAFF. The CDR3 bases are TGTGCCAGCAGCTGGGGACAGGGTGGGAACACTGAAGCTTTCTTT.

The chain combines TRBV5-6 with TRBJ2-7, with TRBD2 matching over 7 bases. Germline trimming cut 3 bases from V and 4 bases from J; bases unmatched to any gene: 7. Germline-derived CDR1 and CDR2 are SGHDT and YYEEEE. The CDR3 has 14 amino acids. The DNA for the CDR3 is TGTGCCAGCAGCTCGGGCGGGAGTAGATACGAGCAGTACTTC. It encodes CASSSGGSRYEQYF.